This T cell receptor beta chain was recorded in a study of OX40 agonist ivuxolimab in advanced cancers. Sequencing was performed with immunoSEQ multiplex PCR; in TCRdb, only in-frame clones are kept and a portion is missing. The sample yields tens of thousands of clones, roughly 86% seen once. Material: CD4+ or CD8+ T cells sorted from blood, obtained in a trial of the OX40 agonist ivuxolimab. This sequence was found in an adult with an advanced solid tumor such as melanoma, head and neck, liver or kidney cancer.

The CDR3 bases are TGTGCCAGCAGTTTAATGGGGGATACGCAGTATTTT. This translates into CASSLMGDTQYF. This chain joins TRBV27 and TRBJ2-3; D call uncertain. V shed 2 bases and J shed 6 bases, with 6 bases lying between them. The CDR3 runs to 12 residues. Looked up from germline, CDR1 is MNHEY and CDR2 is SMNVEV (reference sequence).